Detailed here is one TCR beta chain. Its specific antigen is unknown. Per-nucleotide qualities are absent, and no much larger clonotype sits a single base away. Library preparation employed 5' RACE. The sample was run on an Illumina HiSeq 2500. The second PCR ran for about 6 to 12 cycles and used a J-beta primer mix along with a sample-barcoded 5' primer. A unique molecular identifier was introduced onto each TCR beta cDNA molecule by a template-switch 5' adaptor carrying 12 random nucleotides. Each sample yielded at least 3 million CDR3-containing paired-end reads. All of the RNA was converted into first-strand cDNA using the Mint cDNA synthesis kit, with a TRBC-specific oligonucleotide serving as the primer. All cDNA was treated with uracil-DNA glycosylase and then went through a first 18-cycle PCR with the universal primers M1SS and BC2_uni_R. In the original analysis: Normalization of each sample was performed by random selection of 1 million high-quality reads, each carrying a distinct molecular identifier. Instead of being binned into consensus sequences, reads that shared molecular identifiers were thrown out. CDR3 identification, clonotype clustering and error correction used MiTCR with a Q25 quality threshold and the strictest error-elimination algorithm. A nonparametric unseen species model using Euler transformation provided a lower-bound estimate of total TCR beta diversity. TCRdb took the public reads, trimmed them with fastp at Q25, ran MiXCR for clone calling and kept in-frame beta chains. CDR3 protein sequences are deduplicated, and each keeps its most common genes and DNA. The V and J calls, along with clone size, are taken from TCRdb and not from the paper's own processing. Across this sample there are 600,000 to 900,000 distinct CDR3 sequences, with more than 25% seen only once. 3% of the sample is in the top ten clones.

CDR1 and CDR2, per the germline V gene (reference sequence), are MNHEY and SMNVEV. V and J lose 3 bases and 8 bases, and a span of 11 bases separates them. From the cysteine through the phenylalanine, the CDR3 covers 12 amino acids. Only CDR3 DNA remains: 36 bases, in frame from the first base. The record originates from a study of blood T cells in healthy people across ages (dated by TCRdb to between 2015 and 2017). At the level of the whole study: In model experiments, template switching captured about one uniquely barcoded TCR beta cDNA molecule for every two T cells. Age-related changes in TCR beta repertoire diversity were measured in the study by deep sequencing normalized with unique cDNA molecular identifiers. Four age groups were formed from the donors: young (average approximately 15 years), middle-aged (approximately 39), aged (around 68) and long-lived (about 75). The study analyzed two additional independent replicas of 1 million unique cDNA reads from the same blood draw for two donors, one aged 18 to 30 and one aged 80 or older.

Systemically healthy Caucasian individuals from Russia, approximately 39 in total and aged roughly 6 to 90 years, were included as donors. Each donor gave ten milliliters of peripheral blood, drawn into EDTA-treated Vacutainer tubes. Ficoll-Paque density-gradient centrifugation was used to isolate PBMCs, with at least 7 million per sample. Total RNA was extracted from PBMCs with Trizol reagent, with at least 5.5 micrograms obtained per sample. For every donor, flow cytometry on a PBMC aliquot measured the percentage of naive CD45RAhigh/CD27high T cells. The investigation overall reported the following: A strong correlation was found between observed TCR beta diversity and the percentage of naive T cells measured by flow cytometry. The long-lived group showed more naive CD4+ T cells, fewer expanded clones and increased TCR diversity than the aged group, suggesting age selection. Total diversity estimates from one million sequenced T cells were considered lower bounds and underestimates. Since profiling was done on bulk unsorted PBMCs, naive and antigen-experienced compartments could not be conclusively compared. As age increased, observed TCR beta diversity per million T cells dropped in a roughly linear way, and a significant reduction was already evident by age 40. The CMV infection status of donors was not known, potentially confounding age-related changes in expanded clonotypes.

These data were likewise used in another study, on T cells of mothers and their children. The second study's authors report: Nine systemically healthy Caucasian individuals, comprising three mothers and their six children, were included as donors. cDNA synthesis consumed the entire amount of extracted RNA, loaded at around 1.5 ug RNA in each 15 ul reaction. Sample barcodes and 2-4 random nucleotides were added via the M1S primer in the second PCR. Over 8 million TCR beta CDR3 reads came from each mother, compared with some 3.1 million reads from each child. In both related and unrelated pairs, thymic selection shapes the output of TCR recombination in a similar way, with inherited differences having only a minor effect. Normalized repertoire overlap was always found to be slightly, but never significantly, higher in related mother-child pairs than in unrelated mother-child pairs. With a sensitivity of about 100 clones per million clonotypes, no persistent microchimeric T cell clones were detected. The study used deep NGS to compare TCR beta repertoires of mothers and children, seeking features distinguishing related mother-child pairs from unrelated individuals. Mothers averaged roughly 40 +/- 4 years of age and children averaged around 11 +/- 4 years. After adapter ligation with NEBNext reagents, the libraries were sequenced on Illumina HiSeq 2000 with 100+100 nt paired-end reads. To prevent cross-contamination, the mother and child libraries were prepared one month apart and sequenced in separate runs. Between about 500,000 and 2,300,000 distinct TCR beta clonotypes were identified per donor. Naive TCR beta clonotypes were estimated from low-frequency clonotypes matched to each donor's FACS-determined naive share, without sorting.

The receptor comes from a boy aged 10-17 years in good health. This chain joins TRBV27 to TRBJ2-7; TRBD2 is a possible D gene, resting on 5 matching bases. The sample consisted of blood. This receptor carries the CDR3 CASSFPTGKQYF. The nucleotide sequence is TGTGCCAGCAGTTTCCCCACGGGAAAGCAGTACTTC.